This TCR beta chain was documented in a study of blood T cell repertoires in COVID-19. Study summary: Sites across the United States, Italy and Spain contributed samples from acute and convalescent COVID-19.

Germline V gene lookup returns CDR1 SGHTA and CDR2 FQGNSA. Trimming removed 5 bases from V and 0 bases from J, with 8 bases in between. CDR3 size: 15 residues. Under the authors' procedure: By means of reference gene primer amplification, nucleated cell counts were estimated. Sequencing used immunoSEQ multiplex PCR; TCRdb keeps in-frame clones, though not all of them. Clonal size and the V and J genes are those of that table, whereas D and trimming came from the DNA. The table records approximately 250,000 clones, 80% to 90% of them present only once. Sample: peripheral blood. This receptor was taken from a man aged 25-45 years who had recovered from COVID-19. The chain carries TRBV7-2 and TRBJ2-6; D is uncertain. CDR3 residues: CASSPQFSGANVLTF. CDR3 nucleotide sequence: TGTGCCAGCAGCCCACAGTTCTCTGGGGCCAACGTCCTGACTTTC. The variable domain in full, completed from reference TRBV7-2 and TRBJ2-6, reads GAGVSQSPSNKVTEKGKDVELRCDPISGHTALYWYRQSLGQGLEFLIYFQGNSAPDKSGLPSDRFSAERTGGSVSTLTIQRTQQEDSAVYLCASSPQFSGANVLTFGAGSRLTVL.